These 20 T cell receptor beta chains came from one sample sequenced in a study of regulatory T cells in long-lasting Graves disease (dated by TCRdb to the early 2020s). Libraries were made using multiplex PCR. Sequencing used an Illumina HiSeq 4000. CDR3 regions were amplified by Arm-PCR with iRepertoire HTBI primers to construct TCR beta libraries. TCRdb reanalyzed the raw reads on its own, using fastp at Q25 for trimming and MiXCR for clone calling, and kept in-frame beta chains. Every distinct CDR3 protein forms one entry, paired with its most common genes and DNA. Across this sample there are 440,000 or so distinct CDR3 sequences, with just under 15% seen only once. 16% of the sample is in the top ten clones. Reading the label with the study, this specimen's time point is: newly diagnosed GD, antithyroid drugs for less than 3 months. For both TCR sequencing and RNA sequencing, RNA was extracted from PBMCs in TRIzol.

These same data were also listed under a study on T cells in Graves' hyperthyroidism and ophthalmopathy.

Sequences were derived from peripheral blood mononuclear cells (PBMCs), sampled at new diagnosis, from a patient treated with antithyroid drugs. The receptors were gathered from a woman in her twenties or thirties with Graves disease. Donor details come from another sample of the same person, matched by shared clones.

The chain links TRBV27 to TRBJ2-6; 7 bases are shared with TRBD1. The germline gives CDR1 MNHEY, CDR2 SMNVEV (reference sequence). CDR3 length equals 15 residues. V shed 7 bases, J shed 4 bases, and the junction held 7 bases outside the gene matches. The CDR3 coding sequence is TGTGCCAGCAAAAACAGGGGTTTCGGGGCCAACGTCCTGACTTTC. Amino acids: CASKNRGFGANVLTF.

This clonotype was seen at least ten times. The chain has TRBV7-6 and TRBJ2-1; TRBD1 aligns across 8 bases. V was pared by 5 bases and J by 7 bases, with 7 bases of the junction left unmatched. CDR1 SGHVS and CDR2 FNYEAQ come from the germline V gene. This CDR3 contains 14 residues. The CDR3 here is CASSPGQGGNEQFF. In DNA form, the CDR3 reads TGTGCCAGCAGCCCCGGACAGGGCGGGAATGAGCAGTTCTTC.

This clonotype has a count of ten or more. The chain combines TRBV5-5 with TRBJ1-4; perhaps TRBD1 as D (5 bases). Germline loops: CDR1 SGHKS, CDR2 YYEKEE (reference sequence). The CDR3 covers 16 residues. The V and J ends lost 0 bases and 7 bases respectively, with 16 bases between them. The CDR3 bases are TGTGCCAGCAGCTTGGAGGCAGGGAGGTGGGGTGAAAAACTGTTTTTT. Its protein product is CASSLEAGRWGEKLFF. The full variable domain, its missing parts supplied by reference TRBV5-5 and TRBJ1-4, is DAGVTQSPTHLIKTRGQQVTLRCSPISGHKSVSWYQQVLGQGPQFIFQYYEKEERGRGNFPDRFSARQFPNYSSELNVNALLLGDSALYLCASSLEAGRWGEKLFFGSGTQLSVL.

This clonotype was recorded at least ten times. The chain recombines TRBV18 with TRBJ2-1, with 14 bases matching TRBD2. Germline trimming cut 4 bases from V and 8 bases from J; bases unmatched to any gene: 7. The germline CDR1 and CDR2 sequences are KGHSH and LQKENI. The CDR3 consists of 16 residues. The CDR3 loop reads CASSRTGTSGGDEQFF. The CDR3 coding sequence is TGTGCCAGCTCACGTACCGGGACTAGCGGGGGCGATGAGCAGTTCTTC.

This clonotype was detected a few times. The gene calls are TRBV5-6 and TRBJ2-5, with 7 bases aligning to TRBD1. The V segment lost 1 base and the J segment 1 base; nucleotides outside the gene matches: 7. Germline V gene lookup returns CDR1 SGHDT and CDR2 YYEEEE. The CDR3 consists of 16 residues. Here the CDR3 DNA reads TGTGCCAGCAGCTTGCCAAGAGGACAGGTCCAAGAGACCCAGTACTTC. Translating it yields CASSLPRGQVQETQYF.

There are many counts of this clonotype. J is TRBJ2-7 and V is TRBV11-2; 9 bases agree with TRBD2. Germline trimming cut 1 base from V and 3 bases from J; bases unmatched to any gene: 4. The CDR3 loop spans 15 amino acids. The germline CDR1 and CDR2 sequences are SGHAT and FQNNGV. CDR3 residues: CASSLVASGDYEQYF. CDR3 nucleotides: TGTGCCAGCAGCTTAGTGGCTAGCGGGGACTACGAGCAGTACTTC. The complete variable domain, with remaining parts taken from reference TRBV11-2 and TRBJ2-7, reads EAGVAQSPRYKIIEKRQSVAFWCNPISGHATLYWYQQILGQGPKLLIQFQNNGVVDDSQLPKDRFSAERLKGVDSTLKIQPAKLEDSAVYLCASSLVASGDYEQYFGPGTRLTVT.

This clonotype has ten or more counts. The chain is built from TRBV29-1 and TRBJ1-1; 10 bases line up with TRBD1. This CDR3 spans 14 amino acids. Germline V lookup: CDR1 SQVTM, CDR2 ANQGSEA. Unmatched junction bases numbered 7, after V lost 6 bases and J lost 3 bases. The CDR3 protein is CSVVRDRGYTEAFF. The DNA for the CDR3 is TGCAGCGTAGTCCGGGACAGGGGTTACACTGAAGCTTTCTTT.

This chain uses TRBV12-3 or TRBV12-4 with TRBJ2-1, with 10 positions matching TRBD2. The trim removed 6 bases at V and 5 bases at J, leaving 7 bases unmatched. The CDR3 sequence is 15 residues long. This CDR3 reads CASRETGTSDNEQFF. DNA for the CDR3: TGTGCCAGCAGAGAAACCGGGACTAGCGACAATGAGCAGTTCTTC.

The chain couples TRBV30 to TRBJ2-2, with TRBD2 identical over 8 bases. After removal of 2 bases from V and 6 bases from J, the junction contained 2 bases not matched to a gene. The germline gives CDR1 GTSNPN, CDR2 SVGIG (reference sequence). The CDR3 is 13 amino acids. The CDR3 sequence is CAWSSGGAGELFF. The CDR3, as DNA: TGTGCCTGGAGTTCCGGGGGGGCCGGGGAGCTGTTTTTT.

This clonotype turned up a few times. The chain is built from TRBV7-2 and TRBJ1-4, with D tentatively TRBD1 (5 bases). Germline V gives CDR1 SGHTA, CDR2 FQGNSA. The CDR3 has 16 residues. The ends were cut back, 2 bases at V and 2 bases at J, with 12 bases in the middle. CDR3 protein: CASSLYRGRTNEKLFF. CDR3 nucleotide sequence: TGTGCCAGCAGCTTATATAGGGGAAGGACTAATGAAAAACTGTTTTTT.

This clonotype was counted ten times or more. The J gene is TRBJ2-7, the V gene TRBV27; D perhaps matches TRBD1 (7 bases). V was pared by 6 bases and J by 11 bases, with 23 bases between. The germline CDR1 and CDR2 sequences are MNHEY and SMNVEV (reference sequence). The CDR3 sequence is 14 residues long. The CDR3 DNA sequence: TGTGCCAGCAGGGTGGGGGGCAGGGGGTTACTTGAGTACTTC. Protein sequence: CASRVGGRGLLEYF.

This clonotype was recorded many times. V gene TRBV2 combines with J gene TRBJ2-2, with 9 bases that match TRBD2. The CDR3 runs 15 residues. The ends lost 6 bases at V and 6 bases at J; junction bases unmatched: 8. The germline V gene has CDR1 SNHLY and CDR2 FYNNEI. CDR3 in amino acids: CASRSAGGPAGELFF. Written as DNA, the CDR3 is TGTGCCAGCAGGTCGGCGGGAGGGCCAGCCGGGGAGCTGTTTTTT.

V usage is TRBV29-1 and J usage is TRBJ1-1; 7 bases align to TRBD1. From germline, CDR1 is SQVTM and CDR2 ANQGSEA. The V segment lost 3 bases and the J segment 5 bases; nucleotides outside the gene matches: 3. The CDR3 loop spans 12 amino acids. The CDR3 sequence: CSVDGRGTEAFF. The DNA for the CDR3 is TGCAGCGTTGACGGCAGGGGGACTGAAGCTTTCTTT.

This clonotype was observed a few times. The chain uses TRBV19 and TRBJ2-3, with D possibly called TRBD1 or TRBD2 (5 bases each). With the DNA end fitting TRBJ2-7 better, the J assignment may be wrong. The V gene's germline CDR1 is LNHDA and CDR2 SQIVND (reference sequence). The length of the CDR3 is 14 residues. CDR3: CASKPGPSSYEQYF. CDR3 DNA: TGTGCCAGTAAACCGGGACCCTCATCCTACGAGCAGTACTTC.

This clonotype has more than one count but fewer than ten. J is TRBJ1-1 and V is TRBV19, with D unclear. From germline, CDR1 is LNHDA and CDR2 SQIVND (reference sequence). The germline V and J ends were trimmed by 2 bases and 3 bases, with 10 bases remaining between them. The CDR3 loop spans 14 amino acids. The CDR3 DNA is TGTGCCAGTAGTATACTCATTGGGGACACTGAAGCTTTCTTT. It specifies CASSILIGDTEAFF. The variable domain in full, completed from reference TRBV19 and TRBJ1-1, reads DGGITQSPKYLFRKEGQNVTLSCEQNLNHDAMYWYRQDPGQGLRLIYYSQIVNDFQKGDIAEGYSVSREKKESFPLTVTSAQKNPTAFYLCASSILIGDTEAFFGQGTRLTVV.

This clonotype was recorded many times. The V and J genes are TRBV5-1 and TRBJ2-3; weak D call: TRBD1 (5 bases). V was clipped by 2 bases and J by 3 bases, with 7 bases between them. This CDR3 has 13 residues. Looked up from germline, CDR1 is SGHRS and CDR2 is YFSETQ. CDR3 bases: TGCGCCAGCAGCTTCGGACATACAGATACGCAGTATTTT. It codes for CASSFGHTDTQYF.

This clonotype showed up many times. The CDR3 loop reads CASSLGQAERETQYF. The CDR3 DNA reads as TGTGCCAGCAGTTTGGGACAGGCCGAGCGAGAGACCCAGTACTTC. The rearrangement uses TRBV28 and TRBJ2-5; 8 nucleotides agree with TRBD1. The CDR3 consists of 15 residues. Per the germline V gene, CDR1 is MDHEN and CDR2 is SYDVKM. After removal of 3 bases from V and 4 bases from J, the junction contained 7 bases not matched to a gene. Full variable domain (remainder filled in from reference TRBV28 and TRBJ2-5): DVKVTQSSRYLVKRTGEKVFLECVQDMDHENMFWYRQDPGLGLRLIYFSYDVKMKEKGDIPEGYSVSREKKERFSLILESASTNQTSMYLCASSLGQAERETQYFGPGTRLLVL.

The table lists this clonotype with a few counts. The CDR3 DNA sequence: TGTGCCAGCAGTATCACAGGGGGCACTAATGAAAAACTGTTTTTT. Translated, it gives CASSITGGTNEKLFF. This chain connects TRBV6-1 to TRBJ1-4; 9 bases line up with TRBD1. CDR1 and CDR2 from the germline V gene are MNHNS and SASEGT. Trimming removed 5 bases from V and 2 bases from J; junction bases left unmatched: 3. This CDR3 is built from 15 residues.

The chain carries TRBV29-1 and TRBJ2-2; D unclear. The V end was cut by 8 bases, the J end by 2 bases, with 9 bases between. The CDR3 is made up of 12 amino acids. The germline V gene has CDR1 SQVTM and CDR2 ANQGSEA. CDR3 residues: CSISFNTGELFF. The CDR3 region has the DNA TGCAGCATTAGCTTTAACACCGGGGAGCTGTTTTTT.

In its sample, this clonotype was seen many times. The chain has TRBV27 and TRBJ1-2, with a tentative D call TRBD1 (5 bases). Trimming removed 5 bases from V and 8 bases from J, with 18 bases in between. The CDR3 length is 14 residues. Looked up from germline, CDR1 is MNHEY and CDR2 is SMNVEV (reference sequence). This CDR3 is CASSPIRDSSGYTF. In DNA form, the CDR3 reads TGTGCCAGCAGTCCCATCCGGGACTCAAGCGGCTACACCTTC.